This entry lists 11 T cell receptor beta chains sequenced from one sample in a study of vaccination effects on CD4 cells after COVID-19 (dated by TCRdb to about 2022). The library was generated by the immunoSEQ multiplex PCR assay. TCRdb provides this immuneACCESS table in a form limited to in-frame rearrangements. Some clones are lacking; in checked studies, under half of them reflect an unresolved V gene, and why the rest are absent is not known. For this sample there are about 20,000 clones; approximately 70% appear just once. The ten largest clones take up around 9.1% of the sample. In the ViraFEST assay, PBMC were stimulated with viral peptide pools, and TCR sequencing was then used to find antigen-specific CD4+ T cell clonotypes based on their expansion. After approximately 11 days of culture, CD4+ T cells were isolated with the EasySep CD4+ T cell isolation kit. None of the healthy vaccine recipients had a prior SARS-CoV-2 infection, which was confirmed by nucleocapsid antibody tests that came back negative both before and after vaccination.

Which antigens these TCRs recognize remains unknown. The source material was CD4+ T cells from PBMCs cultured with HCoV-NL63 spike peptides, sampled before COVID-19 vaccination. Sample cell subset or site, as interpreted from the label and publication: HCoV-NL63 spike overlapping peptide pool stimulation. The receptors derive from a human donor who received a COVID-19 vaccine.

The V gene is TRBV27, the J gene TRBJ2-5; unclear D gene. The V and J ends lost 3 bases and 4 bases respectively, with 12 bases between them. Germline loops: CDR1 MNHEY, CDR2 SMNVEV (reference sequence). The CDR3 spans 14 residues. The CDR3 DNA reads as TGTGCCAGCAGTTTTGATGGGTCGGCAGAGACCCAGTACTTC. The encoded protein is CASSFDGSAETQYF.

The V and J genes are TRBV6-1 and TRBJ1-2; D unclear. Per germline, CDR1 MNHNS and CDR2 SASEGT. The CDR3 consists of 14 residues. V gave up 7 bases and J gave up 4 bases, with 16 bases separating them. The CDR3 loop is CASNPQGIPYGYTF. The CDR3 nucleotides read TGTGCCAGCAACCCCCAAGGGATTCCCTATGGCTACACCTTC.

This rearrangement joins TRBV3-1 (or the pseudogene TRBV3-2) to TRBJ2-2; D gene unclear. Looked up from germline, CDR1 is LGHDT and CDR2 is YNNKEL (reference sequence). V was shortened by 4 bases and J by 0 bases, with 3 bases between the two germline ends. CDR3 length: 13 amino acids. The CDR3 region has the DNA TGTGCCAGCAGCCCCTCGAACACCGGGGAGCTGTTTTTT. It is translated as CASSPSNTGELFF.

This clone was seen only a few times. V is TRBV29-1 and J is TRBJ2-7; 9 bases match TRBD1. V was pared by 6 bases and J by 6 bases, with 15 bases of the junction left unmatched. The CDR3 length is 15 residues. Germline values: CDR1 SQVTM, CDR2 ANQGSEA. The CDR3, as DNA: TGCAGCGTGGTCACGGACAGGGGAGGGCCCCGCGAGCAGTACTTC. It yields the protein CSVVTDRGGPREQYF.

V usage is TRBV11-2 and J usage is TRBJ2-4, with TRBD1 identical over 8 bases. From germline, CDR1 is SGHAT and CDR2 FQNNGV. The CDR3 covers 16 residues. Unmatched junction bases numbered 8, after V lost 6 bases and J lost 1 base. The CDR3 loop reads CASRSPGGSAKNIQYF. In DNA, the CDR3 is TGTGCCAGCAGGTCCCCAGGGGGCTCGGCCAAAAACATTCAGTACTTC.

The chain is built from TRBV7-2 and TRBJ2-1, with a tentative D call TRBD2 (7 bases). The CDR3 is 19 residues long. V was pared by 2 bases and J by 3 bases, with 23 bases between. Germline V gene lookup returns CDR1 SGHTA and CDR2 FQGNSA. The DNA for the CDR3 is TGTGCCAGCAGCTTATTTTGGTCGGGGGGCGGGAGTCGCTACAATGAGCAGTTCTTC. Encoded protein: CASSLFWSGGGSRYNEQFF.

The chain recombines TRBV6-4 with TRBJ1-1, with D perhaps matching TRBD1 (5 bases). V was trimmed by 4 bases and J by 4 bases, leaving 16 bases between them. The CDR3 covers 15 residues. Germline V gene lookup returns CDR1 MRHNA and CDR2 SNTAGT. CDR3 region: CASSVEGNGGTEAFF. CDR3 coding DNA: TGTGCCAGCAGTGTCGAGGGGAATGGAGGCACTGAAGCTTTCTTT.

This chain uses TRBV6-4 with TRBJ2-7, with TRBD1 matching over 8 bases. The germline V gene encodes CDR1 MRHNA and CDR2 SNTAGT. The V gene end was trimmed by 0 bases and the J gene end by 9 bases; junction bases not matched to a gene: 19. The CDR3 length is 18 residues. CDR3 amino acids: CASSDSKDVGTGQLGQYF. The CDR3 nucleotides read TGTGCCAGCAGTGACTCGAAGGACGTCGGGACAGGTCAGTTGGGGCAGTACTTC.

The gene calls are TRBV2 and TRBJ2-5, with 7 bases that match TRBD1. CDR3 length: 13 residues. Looked up from germline, CDR1 is SNHLY and CDR2 is FYNNEI. V trimming: 6 bases; J trimming: 7 bases; junction bases outside the gene matches: 8. CDR3 sequence reads: CASSGTPGGTQYF. The CDR3 DNA reads TGTGCCAGCAGCGGGACCCCAGGGGGGACCCAGTACTTC.

This chain uses TRBV7-2 with TRBJ1-1; D unclear. The CDR3 runs to 15 residues. Trimming removed 1 base from V and 4 bases from J, with 13 bases in between. The germline CDR1 and CDR2 sequences are SGHTA and FQGNSA. In nucleotides, the CDR3 is TGTGCCAGCAGCTTAGTTGGCCCCGGAAGCACTGAAGCTTTCTTT. Protein: CASSLVGPGSTEAFF. The entire variable domain, with the rest obtained from reference TRBV7-2 and TRBJ1-1, is as follows: GAGVSQSPSNKVTEKGKDVELRCDPISGHTALYWYRQSLGQGLEFLIYFQGNSAPDKSGLPSDRFSAERTGGSVSTLTIQRTQQEDSAVYLCASSLVGPGSTEAFFGQGTRLTVV.

The chain carries TRBV6-5 and TRBJ1-1; perhaps TRBD1 as D (5 bases). Looked up from germline, CDR1 is MNHEY and CDR2 is SVGAGI. This CDR3 has 14 amino acids. Trimming shortened V by 0 bases and J by 4 bases, and 9 bases separated the two germline ends. DNA of the CDR3: TGTGCCAGCAGTTACTCCGGCAGGGCCACTGAAGCTTTCTTT. It yields the protein CASSYSGRATEAFF.